Ten or more counts support the clone carrying this T cell receptor beta chain. Its antigen is still unknown. TCR beta CDR3 regions were amplified from RNA transcripts. First-round RT-PCR with HTBI primers amplified the TCR CDR3 region. TCRdb processed the multiplex PCR reads anew with MiXCR; each CDR3 protein has one entry. The sample contains roughly 740,000 distinct CDR3 sequences, roughly 17% of which appear only once. This entry is derived from a study of T cells in Graves' hyperthyroidism and ophthalmopathy. Overall study findings and caveats: Most expanded thyroid clonotypes above 0.001 recurred in blood.

This CDR3 is 14 amino acids long. Germline CDR1 and CDR2: SNHLY and FYNNEI. V was clipped by 4 bases and J by 8 bases; unmatched bases: 7. Sequencing was performed on blood. The TCR was taken from a man younger than 30 with Graves' hyperthyroidism. This rearrangement joins TRBV2 to TRBJ2-1; TRBD2 matches 8 bases. CDR3 amino acids: CASSGGTRLYEQFF. CDR3 DNA: TGTGCCAGCAGTGGAGGGACTAGGCTCTATGAGCAGTTCTTC.